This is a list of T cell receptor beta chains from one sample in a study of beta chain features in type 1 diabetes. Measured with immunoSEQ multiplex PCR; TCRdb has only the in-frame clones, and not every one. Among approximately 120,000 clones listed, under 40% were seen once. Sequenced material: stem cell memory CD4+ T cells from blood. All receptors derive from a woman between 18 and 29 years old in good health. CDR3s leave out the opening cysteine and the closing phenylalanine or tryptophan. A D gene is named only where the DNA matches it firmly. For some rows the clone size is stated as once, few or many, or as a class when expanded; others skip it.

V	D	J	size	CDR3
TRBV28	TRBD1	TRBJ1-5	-	ASSYSGQGQHQPQH
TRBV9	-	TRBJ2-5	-	ASSVVPGGEQY
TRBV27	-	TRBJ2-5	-	ASSPRQGRETQY
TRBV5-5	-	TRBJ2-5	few	ASSPFAIQETQY
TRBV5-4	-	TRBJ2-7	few	ASSLAGGQSYEQY
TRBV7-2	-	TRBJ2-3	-	ASRPRQGSTDTQY
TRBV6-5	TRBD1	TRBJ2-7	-	ASRRQGAYEQY
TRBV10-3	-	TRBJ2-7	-	AISQGSYYEQY
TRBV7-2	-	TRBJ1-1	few	ASSARSATEAF
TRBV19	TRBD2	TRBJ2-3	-	ASSPGLARGEGTDTQY
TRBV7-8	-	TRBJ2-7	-	ASSQVLGRRGYEQY
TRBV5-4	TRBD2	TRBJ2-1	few	ASSIPRTSVHNEQF
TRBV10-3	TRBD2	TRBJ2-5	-	AIGSGRNQETQY
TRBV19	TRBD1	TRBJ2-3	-	ASSVLRPDRGRGDTQY
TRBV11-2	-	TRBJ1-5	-	ASSLAQGGQPQH
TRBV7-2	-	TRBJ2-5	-	ASSLAYRVQETQY
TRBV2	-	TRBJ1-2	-	ASSAHHVVSYT
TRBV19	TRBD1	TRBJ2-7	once	ASSSRDSDYEQY
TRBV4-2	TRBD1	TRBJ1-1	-	ASSHGGRGTEAF
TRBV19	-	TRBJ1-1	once	ASGGAAGDTEAF
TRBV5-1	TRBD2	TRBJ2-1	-	ASTEREGSYNEQF
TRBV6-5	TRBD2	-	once	ASIKRTSGVGEQY
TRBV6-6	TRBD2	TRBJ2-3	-	ASDLSGSTDTQY
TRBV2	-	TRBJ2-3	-	ASRGGTQY
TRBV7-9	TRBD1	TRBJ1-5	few	ASSAGTVGNQPQH
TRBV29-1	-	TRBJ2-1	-	SVGGLVREQF
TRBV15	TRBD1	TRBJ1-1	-	ATSRDPGTGMTEAF
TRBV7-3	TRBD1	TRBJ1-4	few	ASSFSSWQGAETNEKLF
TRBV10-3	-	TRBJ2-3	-	AAGLGQGTDTQY
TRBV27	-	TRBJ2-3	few	ASSKGADTQY
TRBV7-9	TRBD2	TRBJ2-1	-	ASSPGGVFHEQF
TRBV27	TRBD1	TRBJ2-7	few	ASSRTGTLYEQY
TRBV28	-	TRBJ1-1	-	ASSFMTEAF
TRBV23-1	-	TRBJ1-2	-	ASSQSSKQPLNYGYT
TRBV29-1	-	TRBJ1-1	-	SVEYSMNTEAF
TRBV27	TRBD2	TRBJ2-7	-	ASSFSLGSKLAGVSYEQY
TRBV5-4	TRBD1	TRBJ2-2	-	ASSLGQGVGLNTGELF
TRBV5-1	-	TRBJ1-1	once	ASSFQNTEAF
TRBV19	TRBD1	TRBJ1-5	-	ASSPVGTGGHQPQH
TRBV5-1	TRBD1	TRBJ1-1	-	ASSPGTVGSGAF
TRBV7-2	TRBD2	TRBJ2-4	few	ASSITLAVVGNIQY
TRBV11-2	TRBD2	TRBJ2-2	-	ASSPRTSGSGYGELF
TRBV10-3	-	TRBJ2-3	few	ATNPGPSEADTQY
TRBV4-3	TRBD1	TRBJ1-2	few	ASSQLDTGGRHRYT
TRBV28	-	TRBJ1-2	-	ASSPRTGNYGYT
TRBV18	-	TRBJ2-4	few	ASSPGVENRPY
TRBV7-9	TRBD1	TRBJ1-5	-	ASSLTGGNQPQH
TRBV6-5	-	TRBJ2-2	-	ASSYSRGPGELF
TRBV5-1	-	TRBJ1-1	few	ASSTGLLNTEAF
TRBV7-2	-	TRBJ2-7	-	ASSLSYEQY
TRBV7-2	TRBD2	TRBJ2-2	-	ASRSTSGRLTGELF
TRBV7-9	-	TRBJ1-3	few	ASSLAGAGNTIY
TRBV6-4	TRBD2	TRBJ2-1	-	ASSVEREAEQF
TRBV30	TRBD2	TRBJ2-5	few	AWNPGLAGGETQY
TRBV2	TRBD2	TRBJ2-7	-	ASRRDTLAAGLGEQY
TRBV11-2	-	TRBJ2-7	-	ASSLVAGRKAYEQY
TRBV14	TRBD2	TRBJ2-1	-	ASSHTKTSGRTISSYNEQF
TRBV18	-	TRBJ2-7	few	ASSPLGGEDTKQY
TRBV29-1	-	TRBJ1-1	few	SVVRTAMNTEAF